This is a list of T cell receptor beta chains from one sample in a study of beta chain features in type 1 diabetes. The repertoire was sequenced with immunoSEQ multiplex PCR; TCRdb's copy has only in-frame clones and lacks some. The sample consists of hundreds of thousands of clones, 15% of them appearing once. The sample comprised naive CD4+ T cells from blood. These receptors were taken from a man younger than 30 in good health. Each CDR3 is given without its conserved first and last residue.

TRBJ2-1 TRBV9 ASSVETSGRAYEQF
TRBJ2-1 TRBV29-1 SDRTEYPYNEQF
TRBJ2-3 TRBV7-3 ASSSLGQGPSTDTQY
TRBJ1-2 TRBV30 AAEGTVDSNYGYT
TRBJ2-7 TRBV15 ATSRDLGTGSHEQY
TRBJ2-3 TRBV19 ASSIGGQRLHHTQY
TRBJ2-5 TRBV4-3 ASSQEGRGLAETQY
TRBJ2-3 TRBV12-5 ASGLVLEPTSTDTQY
TRBJ1-6 TRBV6-5 ASSYFRELGSPLH
TRBJ2-2 TRBV6-5 ASSYRVLAGELF
TRBJ2-4 TRBV4-2 ASSQQGLAKNIQY
TRBJ2-7 TRBV27 ATGRGSYEQY
TRBJ2-7 TRBV6-1 ASWDRIYEQY
TRBJ2-7 TRBV2 ASSVKGIAYEQY
TRBJ2-7 TRBV18 ASSPQGEWEQY
TRBJ2-7 TRBV18 ASSLRTGTPTVGSSYEQY
TRBJ2-7 TRBV9 ASSTTSFAYEQY
TRBJ2-1 TRBV27 ASSLESTSGRSYNEQF
TRBJ1-5 TRBV16 ASSQSGQGGDQPQH
TRBJ2-6 TRBV28 ASRLSGANVLT
TRBJ2-3 TRBV7-3 ASRPGGTDTQY
TRBJ2-3 TRBV4-2 ASSQDDGASGTDTQY
TRBJ1-2 TRBV18 ASSPPRTGAGYGYT
TRBJ1-5 TRBV6-6 ASSMGVSQPQH
TRBJ2-1 TRBV18 ASSRVSGSGNEQF
TRBJ2-1 TRBV11-3 ASSLAATFPFNEQF
TRBJ1-5 TRBV10-3 AISESRGRGQPQH
TRBJ2-4 TRBV7-2 ASSGSSGGSGKNIQY
TRBJ1-2 TRBV18 ASSPTGASGYT